This is a list of T cell receptor beta chains from one sample in a study of blood T cell repertoires in COVID-19. Clones were read by immunoSEQ multiplex PCR, and TCRdb kept only the in-frame ones, dropping some. Of approximately 54,000 clones in the sample, 85% to 95% are singletons; the top ten hold around 3.9%. Source material: peripheral blood. These receptors came from a man aged 50 to 60 with acute or convalescent COVID-19. Both conserved end residues are part of each CDR3. The D gene is left open where the match is weak. The listing skips clone size in some rows; elsewhere it reads once, few, many or a size class.

j_call: TRBJ1-5
v_call: TRBV19
clone_size: few
d_call: TRBD1
cdr3_nt: TGTGCCAGTAGTATCGAGACAGGGAAGCGCAATCAGCCCCAGCATTTT
cdr3_aa: CASSIETGKRNQPQHF

j_call: TRBJ1-3
v_call: TRBV2
clone_size: .
d_call: .
cdr3_nt: TGTGCCAGCAGTTTCAGACAGGAGTTCTCTGGAAACACCATATATTTT
cdr3_aa: CASSFRQEFSGNTIYF

j_call: TRBJ1-3
v_call: TRBV9
clone_size: .
d_call: .
cdr3_nt: TGTGCCAGCACCCTCGGAGAGGGCTCTGGAAACACCATATATTTT
cdr3_aa: CASTLGEGSGNTIYF

j_call: TRBJ1-2
v_call: TRBV10-3
clone_size: .
d_call: TRBD1
cdr3_nt: TGTGCCATCAGTCGGGACAGCCCAATTGGGTATGGCTACACCTTC
cdr3_aa: CAISRDSPIGYGYTF

j_call: TRBJ2-1
v_call: TRBV2
clone_size: once
d_call: TRBD1
cdr3_nt: TGTGCCAGCAGAAAGGGACAGGGGGTCGGGGAGCAGTTCTTC
cdr3_aa: CASRKGQGVGEQFF

j_call: TRBJ1-1
v_call: TRBV30
clone_size: .
d_call: .
cdr3_nt: TGTGCCTGGAGTGTACGTTGGAGCACTGAAGCTTTCTTT
cdr3_aa: CAWSVRWSTEAFF

j_call: TRBJ1-5
v_call: TRBV19
clone_size: .
d_call: .
cdr3_nt: TGTGCCAGCCAGGGGCAGGGTTTCAATCAGCCCCAGCATTTT
cdr3_aa: CASQGQGFNQPQHF

j_call: TRBJ2-2
v_call: TRBV6-1
clone_size: .
d_call: .
cdr3_nt: TGTGCCAGCAGTGACGGACAGAGCAACACCGGGGAGCTGTTTTTT
cdr3_aa: CASSDGQSNTGELFF

j_call: TRBJ1-1
v_call: TRBV6-1
clone_size: .
d_call: TRBD1
cdr3_nt: TGTGCCAGCTGTGACAGGGGCACTGAAGCTTTCTTT
cdr3_aa: CASCDRGTEAFF

j_call: TRBJ1-3
v_call: TRBV12-3/TRBV12-4
clone_size: .
d_call: TRBD1
cdr3_nt: TGTGCCAGCAGGGGGGCCGGACAGGGATTGTATTTT
cdr3_aa: CASRGAGQGLYF

j_call: TRBJ2-7
v_call: TRBV5-8
clone_size: .
d_call: TRBD2
cdr3_nt: TGTGCCAGCAGCACCGAAACGTTTCTTGGGACTAGCGGAACTTACGAGCAGTACTTC
cdr3_aa: CASSTETFLGTSGTYEQYF

j_call: TRBJ1-3
v_call: TRBV7-2
clone_size: .
d_call: .
cdr3_nt: TGTGCCAGCAGCTTAGCCGGGACACAGTCTGGAAACACCATATATTTT
cdr3_aa: CASSLAGTQSGNTIYF

j_call: TRBJ2-5
v_call: TRBV5-1
clone_size: .
d_call: TRBD1
cdr3_nt: TGCGCCAGCAGCCCGTTAAGACAGGGCAATCTCCAAGAGACCCAGTACTTC
cdr3_aa: CASSPLRQGNLQETQYF

j_call: TRBJ1-2
v_call: TRBV9
clone_size: .
d_call: TRBD1
cdr3_nt: TGTGCCAGCAGCGCCTGGGACAGATCTAACTATGGCTACACCTTC
cdr3_aa: CASSAWDRSNYGYTF

j_call: TRBJ1-4
v_call: TRBV6-5
clone_size: .
d_call: TRBD1
cdr3_nt: TGTGCCAGCAGTTACAACAGGGGGGCGGGGGAAAAACTGTTTTTT
cdr3_aa: CASSYNRGAGEKLFF

j_call: TRBJ2-2
v_call: TRBV29-1
clone_size: .
d_call: TRBD1
cdr3_nt: TGCAGCGTTGAAGAACAGGGGGCTGGGACCGGGGAGCTGTTTTTT
cdr3_aa: CSVEEQGAGTGELFF

j_call: TRBJ1-5
v_call: TRBV11-2
clone_size: .
d_call: .
cdr3_nt: TGTGCCAGCAGCTTAGATCCTTTAAGCCTGCCCCAGCATTTT
cdr3_aa: CASSLDPLSLPQHF

j_call: TRBJ1-5
v_call: TRBV24-1
clone_size: .
d_call: TRBD1
cdr3_nt: TGTGCCACCAGTGAACAGGGGCGGGGTAACAATCAGCCCCAGCATTTT
cdr3_aa: CATSEQGRGNNQPQHF

j_call: TRBJ1-1
v_call: TRBV18
clone_size: .
d_call: TRBD1
cdr3_nt: TGTGCCAGCTCACCTTCACTGGGACAGAGGGGCACTGAAGCTTTCTTT
cdr3_aa: CASSPSLGQRGTEAFF

j_call: TRBJ2-7
v_call: TRBV29-1
clone_size: .
d_call: .
cdr3_nt: TGCAGCGTTAGTAGCTCCGGTTACTCCTACGAGCAGTACTTC
cdr3_aa: CSVSSSGYSYEQYF

j_call: TRBJ1-6
v_call: TRBV6-1
clone_size: .
d_call: .
cdr3_nt: TGTGCCAGCAGTGAAGCCAGGGATGGGTCACCCCTCCACTTT
cdr3_aa: CASSEARDGSPLHF

j_call: TRBJ2-7
v_call: TRBV5-6
clone_size: .
d_call: TRBD1
cdr3_nt: TGTGCCAGCAGCTTGGGACAGGGGGCACGGGAGCAGTACTTC
cdr3_aa: CASSLGQGAREQYF

j_call: TRBJ1-2
v_call: TRBV6-4
clone_size: .
d_call: TRBD1
cdr3_nt: TGTGCCAGCAGTGACCCCGGGACAGGGTATGGCTACACCTTC
cdr3_aa: CASSDPGTGYGYTF

j_call: TRBJ2-4
v_call: TRBV2
clone_size: .
d_call: TRBD1
cdr3_nt: TGTGCCAGTTTACCGGGACAGGGGATACTAGCCAAAAACATTCAGTACTTC
cdr3_aa: CASLPGQGILAKNIQYF

j_call: TRBJ2-5
v_call: TRBV11-2
clone_size: .
d_call: .
cdr3_nt: TGTGCCAGCAGCTTAGCCTACAGGGACCAAGAGACCCAGTACTTC
cdr3_aa: CASSLAYRDQETQYF

j_call: TRBJ2-2
v_call: TRBV6-5
clone_size: .
d_call: TRBD1
cdr3_nt: TGTGCCAGCAGTTACTCCAGACAGGGGTGGGAGCTGTTTTTT
cdr3_aa: CASSYSRQGWELFF

j_call: TRBJ1-4
v_call: TRBV5-1
clone_size: .
d_call: TRBD1
cdr3_nt: TGCGCCAGCAGCGCCGCCCCGGGACAGGTTAATGAAAAACTGTTTTTT
cdr3_aa: CASSAAPGQVNEKLFF

j_call: TRBJ2-1
v_call: TRBV27
clone_size: .
d_call: TRBD2
cdr3_nt: TGTGCCAGCAGTTTAATCGGGCCCAGCGGGAGGGCTGAGCAGTTCTTC
cdr3_aa: CASSLIGPSGRAEQFF

j_call: TRBJ2-3
v_call: TRBV24-1
clone_size: .
d_call: TRBD2
cdr3_nt: TGTGCCACCAGTGACGGGGACTACTCACTCACAGATACGCAGTATTTT
cdr3_aa: CATSDGDYSLTDTQYF

j_call: TRBJ2-7
v_call: TRBV5-1
clone_size: .
d_call: .
cdr3_nt: TGCGCCAGCGGAGCTAATTACGAGCAGTACTTC
cdr3_aa: CASGANYEQYF

j_call: TRBJ2-7
v_call: TRBV7-9
clone_size: .
d_call: TRBD2
cdr3_nt: TGTGCCAGCAGCCTCATAGCGGGGAAGTTTTCCTACGAGCAGTACTTC
cdr3_aa: CASSLIAGKFSYEQYF

j_call: TRBJ1-4
v_call: TRBV5-1
clone_size: .
d_call: .
cdr3_nt: TGCGCCAGCAGCTTGACAGGGAGCGATGAAAAACTGTTTTTT
cdr3_aa: CASSLTGSDEKLFF

j_call: TRBJ2-7
v_call: TRBV5-1
clone_size: .
d_call: TRBD1
cdr3_nt: TGCGCCAGCAGCTTCGAGGGACAGGGTTCCCACGAGCAGTACTTC
cdr3_aa: CASSFEGQGSHEQYF

j_call: TRBJ1-1
v_call: TRBV30
clone_size: .
d_call: TRBD1
cdr3_nt: TGTGCCTGGGGAGCTCGGGACAGGGGAATTCGGGGCACTGAAGCTTTCTTT
cdr3_aa: CAWGARDRGIRGTEAFF

j_call: TRBJ1-1
v_call: TRBV5-1
clone_size: .
d_call: TRBD1
cdr3_nt: TGCGCCAGCAGCCCCAGGGGGGCAGAAACTGAAGCTTTCTTT
cdr3_aa: CASSPRGAETEAFF

j_call: TRBJ1-3
v_call: TRBV9
clone_size: .
d_call: .
cdr3_nt: TGTGCCAGCAGCGTAGACGAGGCACGCGCTGGAAACACCATATATTTT
cdr3_aa: CASSVDEARAGNTIYF

j_call: TRBJ2-5
v_call: TRBV5-1
clone_size: once
d_call: TRBD2
cdr3_nt: TGCGCCAGCAGCTTCACTAGCGGAGAGACCCAGTACTTC
cdr3_aa: CASSFTSGETQYF

j_call: TRBJ2-1
v_call: TRBV5-6
clone_size: .
d_call: .
cdr3_nt: TGTGCCAGCAGCTTGGATTTGACTTACAATGAGCAGTTCTTC
cdr3_aa: CASSLDLTYNEQFF

j_call: TRBJ2-5
v_call: TRBV20-1
clone_size: once
d_call: TRBD2
cdr3_nt: TGCAGTGCTAGTTACCTAGCGGGACTTCAAGAGACCCAGTACTTC
cdr3_aa: CSASYLAGLQETQYF

j_call: TRBJ2-7
v_call: TRBV7-2
clone_size: .
d_call: TRBD1
cdr3_nt: TGTGCCAGCAGCTTAGGGACAGGGGTGATCTACGAGCAGTACTTC
cdr3_aa: CASSLGTGVIYEQYF

j_call: TRBJ1-1
v_call: TRBV30
clone_size: .
d_call: TRBD1
cdr3_nt: TGTGCCTGGAGTGTTCGAGGGACAGGGGCGGCTTTCTTT
cdr3_aa: CAWSVRGTGAAFF

j_call: TRBJ1-2
v_call: TRBV5-8
clone_size: .
d_call: .
cdr3_nt: TGTGCCAGCAGCCGGACCAGGGAAGGCTACACCTTC
cdr3_aa: CASSRTREGYTF

j_call: TRBJ1-2
v_call: TRBV6-2/TRBV6-3
clone_size: .
d_call: TRBD1
cdr3_nt: TGTGCCAGCAGTTATTCCGGGACAGGGCTTCAGAACACCTTC
cdr3_aa: CASSYSGTGLQNTF